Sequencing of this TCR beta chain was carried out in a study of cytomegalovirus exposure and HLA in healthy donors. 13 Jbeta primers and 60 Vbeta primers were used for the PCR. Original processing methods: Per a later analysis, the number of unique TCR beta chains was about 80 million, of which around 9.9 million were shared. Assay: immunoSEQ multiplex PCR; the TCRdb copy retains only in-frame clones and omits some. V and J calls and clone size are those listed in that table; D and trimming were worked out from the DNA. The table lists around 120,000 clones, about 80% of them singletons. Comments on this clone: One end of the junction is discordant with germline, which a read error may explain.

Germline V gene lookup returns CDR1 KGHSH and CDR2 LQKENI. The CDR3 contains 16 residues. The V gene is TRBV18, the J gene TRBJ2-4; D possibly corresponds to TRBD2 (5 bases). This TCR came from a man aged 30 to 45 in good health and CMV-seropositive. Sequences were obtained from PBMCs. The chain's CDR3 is CASSPFSGLAKNSQYF. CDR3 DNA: TGTGCCAGCTCACCGTTCTCGGGATTGGCCAAAAACAGTCAGTACTTC.